One and the same sample provided the 5 T cell receptor beta chains below, sequenced in a study of blood T cell repertoires in COVID-19. Assay used: immunoSEQ multiplex PCR; TCRdb lists only in-frame clones, some missing. The sample yields around 200,000 clones, roughly 77% seen once. The source material was PBMCs or T cells enriched from blood (not recorded which). These receptors were obtained from a man in his forties who had recovered from COVID-19.

The chain links TRBV5-8 to TRBJ1-1; D is undetermined. This CDR3 region has 13 residues. Germline values: CDR1 SGHTS, CDR2 YDEGEE. V was cut by 5 bases and J by 1 base, with 9 bases left in between. The CDR3: CASRPTRNTEAFF. CDR3 bases: TGTGCCAGCAGGCCTACTAGGAACACTGAAGCTTTCTTT.

The V gene is TRBV4-2, the J gene TRBJ2-3; tentatively, D is TRBD2 (5 bases). Trimming removed 1 base at V and 3 bases at J, with 17 bases between. From germline, CDR1 is LGHNA and CDR2 YNFKEQ. The length of the CDR3 is 17 residues. Here the CDR3 reads CASSQAEGSQRTDTQYF. The CDR3, as DNA: TGTGCCAGCAGCCAAGCCGAGGGCTCTCAGAGGACAGATACGCAGTATTTT.

The CDR3 loop reads CASSDGQGAITEAFF. As DNA, the CDR3 is TGCGCCAGCAGTGACGGACAGGGGGCGATCACTGAAGCTTTCTTT. The chain recombines TRBV10-2 with TRBJ1-1; 11 bases are a match to TRBD1. This CDR3 spans 15 amino acids. The trim removed 3 bases at V and 4 bases at J, leaving 4 bases unmatched. CDR1 is WSHSY, CDR2 SAAADI, per germline.

This chain links TRBV2 with TRBJ1-2; no reliable D call. This CDR3 spans 11 amino acids. V was trimmed by 7 bases and J by 8 bases, leaving 11 bases between them. The germline V gene encodes CDR1 SNHLY and CDR2 FYNNEI. CDR3 coding DNA: TGTGCCAGCAACGGGGAGTCGGGCTACACCTTC. Translating it yields CASNGESGYTF.

This clone has only one observation. The V call is TRBV5-4, the J call TRBJ2-1, with D perhaps TRBD1 (5 bases). The CDR3 extends over 14 amino acids. V lost 2 bases to trimming and J lost 6 bases, with 12 bases between them. Looked up from germline, CDR1 is SGHNT and CDR2 is YYREEE (reference sequence). This CDR3 reads CASSLNRGLNEQFF. CDR3 sequence (DNA): TGTGCCAGCAGCTTAAATAGGGGCCTCAATGAGCAGTTCTTC.